This section outlines one T cell receptor beta chain sequence together with its context. Its antigen is unidentified. A library of TCRbeta sequences, prepared with unique molecular identifiers, was generated. TCRdb fed the PCR reads into MiXCR, producing one record per CDR3 protein. The data contain 3,000 to 4,000 distinct CDR3 sequences, around a fifth of them singletons. Trimming pared 4 bases from V and 7 bases from J, leaving 8 bases between. The CDR3 has 11 residues. Germline V gene data show CDR1 as SQVTM and CDR2 as ANQGSEA. The sample comes from a study of T-cell reconstitution after alpha-beta-depleted transplantation in children. Study observations and caveats: About two months after transplant, alpha-beta T cells reportedly came from several hundred expanded graft clones. Some patients owed their high day-60 TCRbeta diversity to surviving recipient T cells and thymic progenitors. T-cell counts and diversity were attributed mostly to newly produced T cells one year after transplant.

This clonotype originated in a male patient under 10 years old who had a stem cell transplant for acute lymphoblastic leukemia, so the T cells may come from the graft donor. This rearrangement joins TRBV29-1 to TRBJ2-1; no reliable D call. This material consisted of PBMCs, mostly from graft donor cells, taken 60 days after TCRalphabeta/CD19-depleted stem cell transplant. CDR3 nucleotides: TGCAGCGTTGGAAGAGTAAATGAGCAGTTCTTC. Encoded protein: CSVGRVNEQFF.